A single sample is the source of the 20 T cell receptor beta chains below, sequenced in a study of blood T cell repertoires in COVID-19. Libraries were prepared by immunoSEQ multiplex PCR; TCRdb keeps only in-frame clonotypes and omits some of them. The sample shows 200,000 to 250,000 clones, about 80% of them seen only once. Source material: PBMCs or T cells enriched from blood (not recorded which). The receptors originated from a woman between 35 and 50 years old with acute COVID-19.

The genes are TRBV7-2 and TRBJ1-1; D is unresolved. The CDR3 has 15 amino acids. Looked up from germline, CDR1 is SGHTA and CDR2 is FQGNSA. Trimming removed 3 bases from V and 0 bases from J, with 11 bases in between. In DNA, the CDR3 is TGTGCCAGCAGCTTTTATCAGACATTGAACACTGAAGCTTTCTTT. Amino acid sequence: CASSFYQTLNTEAFF.

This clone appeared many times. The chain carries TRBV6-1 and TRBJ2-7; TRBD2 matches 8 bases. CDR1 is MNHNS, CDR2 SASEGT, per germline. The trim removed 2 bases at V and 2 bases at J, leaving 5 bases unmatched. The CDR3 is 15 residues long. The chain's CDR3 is CASSEYGGGTYEQYF. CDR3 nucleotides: TGTGCCAGCAGTGAATATGGCGGGGGGACCTACGAGCAGTACTTC.

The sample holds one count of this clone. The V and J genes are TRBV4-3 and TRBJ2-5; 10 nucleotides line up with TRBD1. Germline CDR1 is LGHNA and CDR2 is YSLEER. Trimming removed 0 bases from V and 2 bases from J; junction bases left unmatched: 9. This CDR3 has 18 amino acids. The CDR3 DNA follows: TGCGCCAGCAGCCAAGAAAAGAGAGGGACAGGGGCGCAAGAGACCCAGTACTTC. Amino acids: CASSQEKRGTGAQETQYF.

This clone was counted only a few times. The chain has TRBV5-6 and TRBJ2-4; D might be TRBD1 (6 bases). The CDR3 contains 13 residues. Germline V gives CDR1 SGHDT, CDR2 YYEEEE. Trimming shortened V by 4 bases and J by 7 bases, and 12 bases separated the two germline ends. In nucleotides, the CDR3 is TGTGCCAGCAGCGGTTGGGGGCGCAACATTCAGTACTTC. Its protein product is CASSGWGRNIQYF.

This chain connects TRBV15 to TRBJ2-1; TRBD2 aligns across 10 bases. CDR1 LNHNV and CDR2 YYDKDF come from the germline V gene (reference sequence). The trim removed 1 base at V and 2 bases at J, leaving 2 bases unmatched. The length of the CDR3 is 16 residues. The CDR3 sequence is CATSRVSGGAYNEQFF. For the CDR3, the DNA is TGTGCCACCAGCAGAGTGAGCGGGGGGGCCTACAATGAGCAGTTCTTC.

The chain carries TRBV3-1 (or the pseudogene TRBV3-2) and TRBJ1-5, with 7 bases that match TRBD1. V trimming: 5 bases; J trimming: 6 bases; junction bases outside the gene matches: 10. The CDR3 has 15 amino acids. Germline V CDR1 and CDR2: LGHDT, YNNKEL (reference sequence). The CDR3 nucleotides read TGTGCCAGCAGCTTCACAGGGGACGGAGGTCAGCCCCAGCATTTT. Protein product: CASSFTGDGGQPQHF.

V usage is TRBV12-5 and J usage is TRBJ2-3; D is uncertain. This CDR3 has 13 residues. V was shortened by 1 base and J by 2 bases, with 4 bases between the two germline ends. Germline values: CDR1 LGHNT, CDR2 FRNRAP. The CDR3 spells CASGLGHTDTQYF. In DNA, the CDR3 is TGTGCTAGTGGTTTGGGGCACACAGATACGCAGTATTTT.

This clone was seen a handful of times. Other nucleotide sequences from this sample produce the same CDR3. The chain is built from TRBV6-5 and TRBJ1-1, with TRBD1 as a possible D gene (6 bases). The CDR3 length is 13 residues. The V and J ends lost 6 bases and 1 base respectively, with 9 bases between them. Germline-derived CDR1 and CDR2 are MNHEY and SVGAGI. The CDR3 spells CASRRTENTEAFF. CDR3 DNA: TGTGCCAGCAGACGGACAGAGAACACTGAAGCTTTCTTT.

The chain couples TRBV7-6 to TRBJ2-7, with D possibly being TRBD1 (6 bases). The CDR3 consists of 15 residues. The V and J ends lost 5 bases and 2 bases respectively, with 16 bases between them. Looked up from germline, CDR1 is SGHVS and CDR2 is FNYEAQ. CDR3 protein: CASSPAWGLPYEQYF. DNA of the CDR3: TGTGCCAGCAGCCCCGCTTGGGGGCTTCCCTACGAGCAGTACTTC.

CDR3 amino acids: CASSALGGVDTQYF. The CDR3 DNA sequence: TGTGCCAGCAGTGCCCTCGGGGGGGTAGATACGCAGTATTTT. J is TRBJ2-3 and V is TRBV6-1; the match to TRBD2 covers 8 bases. This CDR3 is built from 14 residues. The V gene end was trimmed by 4 bases and the J gene end by 5 bases; junction bases not matched to a gene: 5. The germline V gene has CDR1 MNHNS and CDR2 SASEGT.

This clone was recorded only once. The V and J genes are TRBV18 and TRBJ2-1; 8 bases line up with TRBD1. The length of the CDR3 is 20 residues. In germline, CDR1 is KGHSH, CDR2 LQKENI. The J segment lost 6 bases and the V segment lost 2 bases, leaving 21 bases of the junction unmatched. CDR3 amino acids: CASSPFVVTLGQGAPNEQFF. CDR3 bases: TGTGCCAGCTCACCATTCGTGGTTACGCTTGGCCAGGGGGCGCCCAATGAGCAGTTCTTC.

CDR3: CASSQRGGHGNTIYF. The DNA of the CDR3 is TGTGCCAGCAGCCAAAGGGGGGGGCATGGAAACACCATATATTTT. The gene calls are TRBV3-1 (or the pseudogene TRBV3-2) and TRBJ1-3, with D possibly TRBD1 on 6 matching bases. Germline CDR1 is LGHDT and CDR2 is YNNKEL (reference sequence). CDR3 length: 15 residues. V was shortened by 2 bases and J by 3 bases, with 11 bases between the two germline ends.

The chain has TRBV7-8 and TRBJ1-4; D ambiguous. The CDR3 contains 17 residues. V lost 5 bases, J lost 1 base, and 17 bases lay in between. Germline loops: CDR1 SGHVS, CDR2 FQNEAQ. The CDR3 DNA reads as TGTGCCAGCAGCCCAAAGAGGCCCGGAGGAACTAATGAAAAACTGTTTTTT. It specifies CASSPKRPGGTNEKLFF.

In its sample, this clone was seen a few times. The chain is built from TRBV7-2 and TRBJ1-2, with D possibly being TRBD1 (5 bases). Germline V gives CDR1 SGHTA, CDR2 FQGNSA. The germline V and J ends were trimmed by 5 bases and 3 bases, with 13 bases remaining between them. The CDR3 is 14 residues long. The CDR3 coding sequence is TGTGCCAGCAGCGCCGTCGGAGGGGACTATGGCTACACCTTC. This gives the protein CASSAVGGDYGYTF.

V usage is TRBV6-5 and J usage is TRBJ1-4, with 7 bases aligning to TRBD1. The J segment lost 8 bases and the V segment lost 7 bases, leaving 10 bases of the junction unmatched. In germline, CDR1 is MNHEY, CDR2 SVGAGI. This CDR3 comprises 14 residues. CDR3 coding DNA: TGTGCCAGCAATACAGGGGACGATTGGGAAAAACTGTTTTTT. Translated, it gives CASNTGDDWEKLFF.

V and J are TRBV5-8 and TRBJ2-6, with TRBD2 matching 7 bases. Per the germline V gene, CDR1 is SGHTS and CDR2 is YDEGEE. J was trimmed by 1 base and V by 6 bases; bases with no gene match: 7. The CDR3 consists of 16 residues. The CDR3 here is CASKNTGGSGANVLTF. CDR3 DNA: TGTGCCAGCAAAAATACGGGAGGTTCTGGGGCCAACGTCCTGACTTTC.

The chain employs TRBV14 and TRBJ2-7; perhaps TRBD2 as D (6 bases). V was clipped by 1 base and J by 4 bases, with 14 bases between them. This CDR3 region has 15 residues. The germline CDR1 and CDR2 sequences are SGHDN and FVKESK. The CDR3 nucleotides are TGTGCCAGCAGCCAAGGGGCGGGGAGGATTTACGAGCAGTACTTC. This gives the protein CASSQGAGRIYEQYF.

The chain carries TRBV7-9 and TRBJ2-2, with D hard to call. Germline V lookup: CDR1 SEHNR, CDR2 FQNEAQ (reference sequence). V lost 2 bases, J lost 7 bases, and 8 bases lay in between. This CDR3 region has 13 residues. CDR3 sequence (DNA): TGTGCCAGCAGCTTATCCCTCCGCGGGGAGCTGTTTTTT. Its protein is CASSLSLRGELFF. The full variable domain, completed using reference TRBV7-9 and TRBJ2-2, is DTGVSQNPRHKITKRGQNVTFRCDPISEHNRLYWYRQTLGQGPEFLTYFQNEAQLEKSRLLSDRFSAERPKGSFSTLEIQRTEQGDSAMYLCASSLSLRGELFFGEGSRLTVL.

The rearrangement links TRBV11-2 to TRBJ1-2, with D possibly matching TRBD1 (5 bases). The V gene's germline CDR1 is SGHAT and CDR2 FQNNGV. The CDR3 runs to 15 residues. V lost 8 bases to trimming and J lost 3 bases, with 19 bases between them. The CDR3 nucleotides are TGTGCCAGCGGGGCAGGGAGGGTGACGGACTATGGCTACACCTTC. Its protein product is CASGAGRVTDYGYTF. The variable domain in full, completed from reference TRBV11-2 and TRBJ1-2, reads EAGVAQSPRYKIIEKRQSVAFWCNPISGHATLYWYQQILGQGPKLLIQFQNNGVVDDSQLPKDRFSAERLKGVDSTLKIQPAKLEDSAVYLCASGAGRVTDYGYTFGSGTRLTVV.

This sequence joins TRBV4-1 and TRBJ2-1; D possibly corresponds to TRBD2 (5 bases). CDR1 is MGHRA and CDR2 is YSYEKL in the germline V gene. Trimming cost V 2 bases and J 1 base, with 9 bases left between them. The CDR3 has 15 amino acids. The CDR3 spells CASSQIRGSYNEQFF. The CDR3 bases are TGCGCCAGCAGCCAAATCCGGGGTTCCTACAATGAGCAGTTCTTC.